This T cell receptor beta chain was found in a study of beta chain features in type 1 diabetes. Findings of the study overall: HLA effects on TCRB rearrangement stayed unresolved here. Lower insertion and higher deletion counts appeared at VDJ junctions in type 1 diabetes patients. Type 1 diabetes patients had TCRB CDR3s that were shorter (moderately but significantly so) in all four CD4+ subsets.

A few counts support this clone. Its antigen is as yet unknown. Sorting based on CD45RO/CCR7/CD25/CD127/CD95/CD27 separated CD4+ naive, central memory, regulatory and stem cell-like memory cells. cDNA synthesis used the whole RNA isolate, giving expressed TCRB sequences. TCRdb keeps only in-frame clones here, not all; method: immunoSEQ multiplex PCR. The table includes hundreds of thousands of clones, around 16% detected once. The V gene lost 4 bases and the J gene lost 3 bases, with 11 bases spanning the gap. Germline CDR1 is SQVTM and CDR2 is ANQGSEA. CDR3 size: 13 residues. Sequenced: naive CD4+ T cells from blood. The chain couples TRBV29-1 to TRBJ2-3; D is uncertain. The sequence derives from a man between 18 and 29 years old with type 1 diabetes. CDR3: CSVAARQTDTQYF. In DNA, the CDR3 is TGCAGCGTTGCAGCCAGGCAGACAGATACGCAGTATTTT.